Listed here are 32 T cell receptor beta chains from one sample, sequenced in a study of blood T cell repertoires in COVID-19. TCRdb's table, derived via immunoSEQ multiplex PCR, lists solely in-frame clones and lacks some. Of over 200,000 clones detected, roughly 90% appear once; the ten largest clones hold about 0.7%. Sequenced material: peripheral blood. Source of these receptors: a human donor in a cohort sampled during active COVID-19.

The gene calls are TRBV27 and TRBJ2-7; TRBD2 might be the D (6 bases). Germline V gene data show CDR1 as MNHEY and CDR2 as SMNVEV (reference sequence). The CDR3 has 14 amino acids. V was trimmed by 6 bases and J by 4 bases, leaving 16 bases between them. DNA of the CDR3: TGTGCCAGCAGGGCCCTGGGGGGAGCTTACGAGCAGTACTTC. Its protein product is CASRALGGAYEQYF.

The rearrangement joins TRBV28 to TRBJ2-7; a weak D match, TRBD2 (5 bases). CDR1 and CDR2 (germline): MDHEN, SYDVKM. This CDR3 contains 16 residues. The V end was cut by 4 bases, the J end by 0 bases, with 16 bases between. The CDR3 here is CASSYRDAQSSYEQYF. The CDR3 region has the DNA TGTGCCAGCAGTTACCGGGATGCTCAAAGCTCCTACGAGCAGTACTTC.

This clone was counted between two and nine times. The chain links TRBV5-1 to TRBJ1-5, with a possible D match to TRBD1 (5 bases). V was pared by 1 base and J by 5 bases, with 10 bases between. Germline CDR1 SGHRS, CDR2 YFSETQ. CDR3 size: 14 residues. CDR3 sequence (DNA): TGCGCCAGCAGCTTGACTTTAGGGGATCAGCCCCAGCATTTT. This encodes CASSLTLGDQPQHF.

The chain links TRBV2 to TRBJ2-5, with 13 bases identical to TRBD2. V was clipped by 2 bases and J by 4 bases; unmatched bases: 7. The CDR3 has 17 amino acids. CDR1 SNHLY and CDR2 FYNNEI come from the germline V gene. CDR3 residues: CASSEPLAGGPRETQYF. The CDR3 nucleotides read TGTGCCAGCAGTGAACCACTAGCGGGGGGGCCAAGAGAGACCCAGTACTTC.

The chain joins TRBV3-1 (or the pseudogene TRBV3-2) to TRBJ2-7; 8 positions agree with TRBD1. CDR1 is LGHDT and CDR2 is YNNKEL in the germline V gene (reference sequence). There are 14 residues in the CDR3. The trim removed 5 bases at V and 3 bases at J, leaving 6 bases unmatched. This chain's CDR3 is CASSGQGALYEQYF. The CDR3 region has the DNA TGTGCCAGCAGCGGACAGGGAGCCCTCTACGAGCAGTACTTC.

This chain connects TRBV5-1 to TRBJ1-4; D call uncertain. Germline CDR1 reads SGHRS; CDR2 reads YFSETQ. CDR3 length: 15 amino acids. With 5 bases removed from V and 0 bases from J, the gap between germline ends came to 11 bases. Here the CDR3 DNA reads TGCGCCAGCAGGGGTCAGGTTGCAACTAATGAAAAACTGTTTTTT. Translating it yields CASRGQVATNEKLFF.

This chain connects TRBV23-1 to TRBJ2-3; TRBD1 is a possible D gene (5 bases). TRBV23-1 is given ORF status, its function remaining uncertain. This CDR3 is built from 12 residues. V dropped 11 bases and J dropped 4 bases, with 13 bases sitting between them. CDR3 amino acids: CAGKTVPDTQYF. In DNA form, the CDR3 reads TGCGCCGGAAAGACAGTCCCAGATACGCAGTATTTT.

The gene calls are TRBV7-9 and TRBJ1-1; D ambiguous. The V end lost 2 bases, the J end lost 1 base, and 8 bases lay between the germline ends. Germline assignment: CDR1 SEHNR and CDR2 FQNEAQ (reference sequence). CDR3 length equals 14 residues. The CDR3 here is CASSLYPGNTEAFF. For the CDR3, the DNA is TGTGCCAGCAGCTTATACCCGGGGAACACTGAAGCTTTCTTT.

The chain joins TRBV19 to TRBJ2-1; D is possibly TRBD1 (6 bases). The CDR3 has 18 residues. V shed 6 bases and J shed 2 bases, with 23 bases lying between them. CDR1 and CDR2 (germline): LNHDA, SQIVND (reference sequence). The CDR3 bases are TGTGCCAGTAGAGACGGTACCGGGACACTCTCAACCTACAATGAGCAGTTCTTC. As protein: CASRDGTGTLSTYNEQFF. Supplemented by reference TRBV19 and TRBJ2-1, the full variable domain reads DGGITQSPKYLFRKEGQNVTLSCEQNLNHDAMYWYRQDPGQGLRLIYYSQIVNDFQKGDIAEGYSVSREKKESFPLTVTSAQKNPTAFYLCASRDGTGTLSTYNEQFFGPGTRLTVL.

This chain links TRBV28 with TRBJ1-5; 7 positions agree with TRBD1. This CDR3 region has 14 residues. Germline V gene sequence: CDR1 MDHEN, CDR2 SYDVKM. J gave up 1 base and V 9 bases, and 6 bases lay outside the gene matches. This CDR3 is CASLRGLSNQPQHF. CDR3 DNA: TGTGCCAGTCTGAGGGGGCTGAGCAATCAGCCCCAGCATTTT.

The V call is TRBV15, the J call TRBJ1-2; D is undetermined. The germline V and J ends were trimmed by 0 bases and 0 bases, with 11 bases remaining between them. The CDR3 consists of 16 residues. Germline CDR1 and CDR2: LNHNV and YYDKDF (reference sequence). This chain's CDR3 is CATSRDLAQSNYGYTF. The CDR3 DNA follows: TGTGCCACCAGCAGAGATCTAGCGCAGTCTAACTATGGCTACACCTTC.

The gene calls are TRBV6-5 and TRBJ2-7, with TRBD1 matching 10 bases. Germline loops: CDR1 MNHEY, CDR2 SVGAGI. The CDR3 is made up of 14 amino acids. Germline trimming cut 7 bases from V and 3 bases from J; bases unmatched to any gene: 6. The CDR3 loop is CASTRDRGNYEQYF. As DNA, the CDR3 is TGTGCCAGCACTCGGGACAGGGGAAACTACGAGCAGTACTTC.

The genes are TRBV5-6 and TRBJ1-2; D is unresolved. Germline values: CDR1 SGHDT, CDR2 YYEEEE. The length of the CDR3 is 11 residues. V lost 4 bases and J lost 8, with 9 bases in between. As DNA, the CDR3 is TGTGCCAGCAGCCGGGGTAGGGGCTACACCTTC. Translated: CASSRGRGYTF.

This chain uses TRBV5-8 with TRBJ2-5; D is possibly TRBD2 (8 bases). The ends were cut back, 5 bases at V and 4 bases at J, with 18 bases in the middle. The CDR3 length is 15 residues. Germline V lookup: CDR1 SGHTS, CDR2 YDEGEE. The CDR3 spells CASRIGRGRRETQYF. CDR3 nucleotides: TGTGCCAGCAGAATCGGGAGGGGGCGGAGAGAGACCCAGTACTTC.

The chain uses TRBV25-1 and TRBJ2-5; D unresolved. V was trimmed by 0 bases and J by 1 base, leaving 3 bases between them. This CDR3 is 13 amino acids long. The V gene's germline CDR1 is MGHDK and CDR2 SYGVNS. CDR3 in amino acids: CASSEYSQETQYF. The CDR3 DNA reads as TGTGCCAGCAGTGAATACTCCCAAGAGACCCAGTACTTC.

In its sample, this clone was seen a few times. The chain carries TRBV19 and TRBJ1-2; a possible D gene is TRBD1 (6 bases). This CDR3 region has 14 residues. Germline lookup yields CDR1 LNHDA and CDR2 SQIVND (reference sequence). Trimming cost V 6 bases and J 0 bases, with 11 bases left between them. As DNA, the CDR3 is TGTGCCAGTAGGATACAGGGAACTAACTATGGCTACACCTTC. It specifies CASRIQGTNYGYTF.

CDR3 protein: CASSATGVGEQYF. The CDR3 nucleotides read TGCGCCAGCAGTGCGACAGGGGTTGGAGAGCAGTACTTC. V and J are TRBV4-3 and TRBJ2-7, with 8 bases aligning to TRBD1. The length of the CDR3 is 13 residues. Germline values: CDR1 LGHNA, CDR2 YSLEER. The V gene end was trimmed by 6 bases and the J gene end by 7 bases; junction bases not matched to a gene: 8.

This chain links TRBV19 with TRBJ2-1; 7 positions agree with TRBD2. With V trimmed by 7 bases and J by 6 bases, 6 bases remained unmatched. Germline V lookup: CDR1 LNHDA, CDR2 SQIVND (reference sequence). CDR3 length equals 13 residues. As DNA, the CDR3 is TGTGCCAGTACCTTACTAGCGACCAATGAGCAGTTCTTC. It specifies CASTLLATNEQFF.

V gene TRBV2 combines with J gene TRBJ1-1; TRBD1 matches 12 bases. Per the germline V gene, CDR1 is SNHLY and CDR2 is FYNNEI. The CDR3 runs to 14 residues. The trim removed 6 bases at V and 6 bases at J, leaving 5 bases unmatched. CDR3 in amino acids: CASSRDRGRAEAFF. In DNA form, the CDR3 reads TGTGCCAGCAGCCGGGACAGGGGGCGGGCTGAAGCTTTCTTT. Using reference TRBV2 and TRBJ1-1 for the parts outside the CDR3, the full variable domain is EPEVTQTPSHQVTQMGQEVILRCVPISNHLYFYWYRQILGQKVEFLVSFYNNEISEKSEIFDDQFSVERPDGSNFTLKIRSTKLEDSAMYFCASSRDRGRAEAFFGQGTRLTVV.

DNA of the CDR3: TGTGCCAGCAGCTTGGCCGAGGGTATCTATGGCTACACCTTC. Its protein product is CASSLAEGIYGYTF. The genes are TRBV5-6 and TRBJ1-2, with D hard to call. Germline CDR1 SGHDT, CDR2 YYEEEE. This CDR3 contains 14 residues. V lost 0 bases, J lost 4 bases, and 10 bases lay in between.

The chain combines TRBV7-9 with TRBJ1-2; TRBD1 might be the D (5 bases). The CDR3 runs 14 residues. Trimming shortened V by 1 base and J by 8 bases, and 14 bases separated the two germline ends. Germline V gene lookup returns CDR1 SEHNR and CDR2 FQNEAQ (reference sequence). The CDR3 loop is CASSLVLAGLGYTF. CDR3 sequence (DNA): TGTGCCAGCAGCTTAGTTTTGGCAGGGCTAGGCTACACCTTC.

This chain joins TRBV28 and TRBJ1-2; 7 bases are a match to TRBD1. Germline V gene lookup returns CDR1 MDHEN and CDR2 SYDVKM. The CDR3 is made up of 14 amino acids. Unmatched junction bases numbered 6, after V lost 8 bases and J lost 0 bases. The CDR3 DNA follows: TGTGCCAGCGCCGAGACAGGGTCTAACTATGGCTACACCTTC. Its translation: CASAETGSNYGYTF.

The rearrangement uses TRBV30 and TRBJ2-5; D might be TRBD2 (6 bases). CDR1 is GTSNPN, CDR2 SVGIG, per germline (reference sequence). The CDR3 is 15 residues long. V lost 7 bases, J lost 2 bases, and 20 bases lay in between. DNA of the CDR3: TGTGCCTCCCTCCCCCTCCGGGGGTTGCAAGAGACCCAGTACTTC. This codes for CASLPLRGLQETQYF.

The J gene is TRBJ1-4, the V gene TRBV15, with 7 bases fitting TRBD1. Trimming removed 5 bases from V and 5 bases from J; junction bases left unmatched: 11. This CDR3 comprises 16 residues. Germline assignment: CDR1 LNHNV and CDR2 YYDKDF (reference sequence). The CDR3 nucleotides are TGTGCCACCAGCCCGACCCCCGGGACAGAGAATGAAAAACTGTTTTTT. Encoded protein: CATSPTPGTENEKLFF.

This clone occurred a few times. CDR3 in DNA: TGTGCCAGCACCCTAGCCCGGCGGGACTCTGGGGCCAACGTCCTGACTTTC. Protein: CASTLARRDSGANVLTF. V is TRBV7-2 and J is TRBJ2-6; D is possibly TRBD2 (6 bases). V was clipped by 7 bases and J by 0 bases, with 16 bases between them. CDR1 is SGHTA, CDR2 FQGNSA, per germline. The CDR3 is made up of 17 amino acids.

The sample holds one count of this clone. The chain employs TRBV18 and TRBJ2-7; no reliable D call. From germline, CDR1 is KGHSH and CDR2 LQKENI. V was trimmed by 3 bases and J by 3 bases, leaving 9 bases between them. This CDR3 has 13 amino acids. In nucleotides, the CDR3 is TGTGCCAGCTCACCTAAACCTAGCTACGAGCAGTACTTC. Translated, it gives CASSPKPSYEQYF.

The chain is built from TRBV9 and TRBJ1-5; TRBD1 is a possible D gene (6 bases). This CDR3 is built from 15 residues. V gave up 4 bases and J gave up 5 bases, with 16 bases separating them. In germline, CDR1 is SGDLS, CDR2 YYNGEE. This chain's CDR3 is CASSMGGADDQPQHF. The CDR3 region has the DNA TGTGCCAGCAGCATGGGGGGGGCAGATGATCAGCCCCAGCATTTT.

The chain is built from TRBV30 and TRBJ2-2; TRBD1 matches at 7 bases. CDR3 size: 12 residues. Germline V lookup: CDR1 GTSNPN, CDR2 SVGIG (reference sequence). Losses at the gene ends were 2 bases for V and 6 bases for J; bases not matched to a gene: 0. CDR3 DNA sequence: TGTGCCTGGAGTAGGGGGCCCGGGGAGCTGTTTTTT. Its protein is CAWSRGPGELFF.

The chain joins TRBV30 to TRBJ2-6, with 9 bases identical to TRBD1. From germline, CDR1 is GTSNPN and CDR2 SVGIG (reference sequence). V was pared by 1 base and J by 4 bases, with 5 bases of the junction left unmatched. This CDR3 has 16 residues. CDR3 in amino acids: CAWSDRGLLGANVLTF. CDR3 nucleotide sequence: TGTGCCTGGAGTGACAGGGGGCTGTTAGGGGCCAACGTCCTGACTTTC.

V usage is TRBV5-4 and J usage is TRBJ1-1, with 7 bases that match TRBD1. Germline lookup yields CDR1 SGHNT and CDR2 YYREEE (reference sequence). CDR3 length equals 12 residues. The trim removed 6 bases at V and 2 bases at J, leaving 1 base unmatched. This chain's CDR3 is CASNRGNTEAFF. The CDR3 bases are TGTGCCAGCAACAGGGGAAACACTGAAGCTTTCTTT.

The chain has TRBV5-1 and TRBJ1-5; a possible D gene is TRBD1 (6 bases). The CDR3 contains 14 residues. The germline V and J ends were trimmed by 4 bases and 3 bases, with 11 bases remaining between them. The V gene's germline CDR1 is SGHRS and CDR2 YFSETQ. CDR3 in DNA: TGCGCCAGCAGCCCGGGACAACTCAATCAGCCCCAGCATTTT. Translated, it gives CASSPGQLNQPQHF.

V gene TRBV15 combines with J gene TRBJ2-3; 11 bases are a match to TRBD2. CDR1 and CDR2 (germline): LNHNV, YYDKDF (reference sequence). J lost 5 bases, V lost 2 bases, and 9 bases had no gene match. This CDR3 is built from 17 residues. The CDR3, as DNA: TGTGCCACCAGCAGACCTCTAGCGGGGGGTATTGGAGATACGCAGTATTTT. It translates to CATSRPLAGGIGDTQYF.